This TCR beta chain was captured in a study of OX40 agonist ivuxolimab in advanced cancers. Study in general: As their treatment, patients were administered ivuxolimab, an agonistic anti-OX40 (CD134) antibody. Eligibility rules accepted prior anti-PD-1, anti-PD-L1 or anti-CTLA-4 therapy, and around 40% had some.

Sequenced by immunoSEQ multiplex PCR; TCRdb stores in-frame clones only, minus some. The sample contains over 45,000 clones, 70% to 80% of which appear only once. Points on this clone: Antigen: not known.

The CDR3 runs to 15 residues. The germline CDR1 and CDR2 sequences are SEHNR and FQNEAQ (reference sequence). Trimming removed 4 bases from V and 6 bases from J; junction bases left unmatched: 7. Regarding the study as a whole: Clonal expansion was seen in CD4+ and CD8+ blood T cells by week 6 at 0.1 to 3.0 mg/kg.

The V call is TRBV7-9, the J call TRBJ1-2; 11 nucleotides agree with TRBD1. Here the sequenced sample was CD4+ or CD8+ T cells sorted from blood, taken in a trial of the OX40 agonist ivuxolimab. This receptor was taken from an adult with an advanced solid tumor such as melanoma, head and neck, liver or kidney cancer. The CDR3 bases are TGTGCCAGCAGCTCTCCGGACAGGGGGCGTCATGGCTACACCTTC. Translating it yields CASSSPDRGRHGYTF.